The rows below give T cell receptor beta chains drawn from one sample of a study of molecular identifiers for immune sequencing clone quantification. TCRdb fed the PCR reads into MiXCR, producing one record per CDR3 protein. The sample consists of under 350,000 distinct CDR3 sequences, about 23% of them appearing once. Sequencing used naive CD8+ T cells from blood, with Jurkat cell RNA spiked in. The receptor set was obtained from a human donor in good health. Some libraries in this study had Jurkat cell RNA spiked in. Each CDR3 is given with its conserved first and last residue. D genes are given only for firm matches. Not every row has a clone size; where given, it reads once, few, many or a size class.

clone_size: -
j_call: TRBJ2-7
d_call: -
v_call: TRBV4-3
cdr3_aa: CACSQDRDDRGEQYF
cdr3_nt: TGCGCCTGCAGCCAAGATCGGGATGACCGCGGCGAGCAGTACTTC

clone_size: few
j_call: TRBJ1-4
d_call: -
v_call: TRBV4-3
cdr3_aa: CASSQEVSGEDEKLFF
cdr3_nt: TGCGCCAGCAGCCAAGAGGTTTCAGGGGAGGATGAAAAACTGTTTTTT

clone_size: -
j_call: TRBJ2-7
d_call: -
v_call: TRBV10-3
cdr3_aa: CAISVDRRYEQYF
cdr3_nt: TGTGCCATCAGTGTTGACAGAAGATACGAGCAGTACTTC

clone_size: -
j_call: TRBJ2-7
d_call: TRBD2
v_call: TRBV7-2
cdr3_aa: CASSLIAGELYEQYF
cdr3_nt: TGTGCCAGCAGCTTAATTGCGGGAGAGCTGTACGAGCAGTACTTC

clone_size: -
j_call: TRBJ2-1
d_call: -
v_call: TRBV12-3/TRBV12-4
cdr3_aa: CASSPTRSVISYNEQFF
cdr3_nt: TGTGCCAGCAGTCCCACGAGATCCGTCATCTCCTACAATGAGCAGTTCTTC

clone_size: few
j_call: TRBJ2-5
d_call: -
v_call: TRBV7-9
cdr3_aa: CASSSDGGETQYF
cdr3_nt: TGTGCCAGCAGTTCTGACGGTGGGGAGACCCAGTACTTC

clone_size: few
j_call: TRBJ1-1
d_call: -
v_call: TRBV24-1
cdr3_aa: CATSSNTEAFF
cdr3_nt: TGTGCCACCAGTTCGAACACTGAAGCTTTCTTT

clone_size: few
j_call: TRBJ2-3
d_call: -
v_call: TRBV7-9
cdr3_aa: CASSLGQSGDDTQYF
cdr3_nt: TGTGCCAGCAGCTTGGGACAGTCGGGGGACGATACGCAGTATTTT

clone_size: -
j_call: TRBJ2-2
d_call: -
v_call: TRBV14
cdr3_aa: CASSRGGPTGELFF
cdr3_nt: TGTGCCAGCAGCCGTGGCGGACCCACCGGGGAGCTGTTTTTT

clone_size: -
j_call: TRBJ2-1
d_call: -
v_call: TRBV30
cdr3_aa: CAWSFGSSSSYNEQFF
cdr3_nt: TGTGCCTGGAGTTTCGGCTCTTCAAGCTCCTACAATGAGCAGTTCTTC

clone_size: many
j_call: TRBJ2-3
d_call: -
v_call: TRBV5-4
cdr3_aa: CASSSLEDGTDTQYF
cdr3_nt: TGTGCCAGCAGCTCGCTGGAGGACGGCACAGATACGCAGTATTTT

clone_size: -
j_call: TRBJ2-5
d_call: -
v_call: TRBV7-7
cdr3_aa: CASSLTIEGVVRETQYF
cdr3_nt: TGTGCTAGCAGCTTAACTATCGAGGGGGTTGTAAGAGAGACCCAGTACTTC

clone_size: -
j_call: TRBJ2-7
d_call: TRBD2
v_call: TRBV4-1
cdr3_aa: CASSQDGGVRSYEQYF
cdr3_nt: TGCGCCAGCAGCCAAGATGGGGGGGTGCGCTCCTACGAGCAGTACTTC

clone_size: few
j_call: TRBJ2-3
d_call: -
v_call: TRBV28
cdr3_aa: CASSLSGDNTDTQYF
cdr3_nt: TGTGCCAGCAGTTTGTCCGGGGATAACACAGATACGCAGTATTTT

clone_size: few
j_call: TRBJ2-4
d_call: -
v_call: TRBV21-1
cdr3_aa: CASSNPGTWTDLLAKNIQYF
cdr3_nt: TGTGCCAGCAGCAATCCGGGTACGTGGACAGACTTACTAGCCAAAAACATTCAGTACTTC

clone_size: many
j_call: TRBJ2-3
d_call: TRBD2
v_call: TRBV7-2
cdr3_aa: CASSTWTSGKDTQYF
cdr3_nt: TGTGCCAGCAGCACTTGGACTAGCGGGAAGGATACGCAGTATTTT

clone_size: few
j_call: TRBJ2-7
d_call: TRBD2
v_call: TRBV11-2
cdr3_aa: CASSYSGGLKSYEQYF
cdr3_nt: TGTGCCAGCAGCTACAGCGGGGGGCTTAAATCCTACGAGCAGTACTTC

clone_size: many
j_call: TRBJ1-5
d_call: -
v_call: TRBV5-6
cdr3_aa: CASSFGWGRNQPQHF
cdr3_nt: TGTGCCAGCAGCTTTGGTTGGGGGCGGAATCAGCCCCAGCATTTT

clone_size: -
j_call: TRBJ1-2
d_call: TRBD1
v_call: TRBV14
cdr3_aa: CASSPMADRSGYTF
cdr3_nt: TGTGCCAGCAGCCCCATGGCGGACAGGAGCGGCTACACCTTC

clone_size: -
j_call: TRBJ2-3
d_call: -
v_call: TRBV5-4
cdr3_aa: CASSLGRGAGTDTQYF
cdr3_nt: TGTGCCAGCAGCTTGGGTCGGGGGGCGGGCACAGATACGCAGTATTTT

clone_size: -
j_call: TRBJ2-3
d_call: TRBD2
v_call: TRBV6-6
cdr3_aa: CASSGGALSTDTQYF
cdr3_nt: TGTGCCAGTTCGGGGGGTGCCCTTAGCACAGATACGCAGTATTTT

clone_size: few
j_call: TRBJ2-7
d_call: -
v_call: TRBV4-3
cdr3_aa: CASSQERAVSVGGPEQYF
cdr3_nt: TGCGCCAGCAGCCAAGAGCGCGCGGTGTCAGTTGGGGGTCCCGAGCAGTACTTC